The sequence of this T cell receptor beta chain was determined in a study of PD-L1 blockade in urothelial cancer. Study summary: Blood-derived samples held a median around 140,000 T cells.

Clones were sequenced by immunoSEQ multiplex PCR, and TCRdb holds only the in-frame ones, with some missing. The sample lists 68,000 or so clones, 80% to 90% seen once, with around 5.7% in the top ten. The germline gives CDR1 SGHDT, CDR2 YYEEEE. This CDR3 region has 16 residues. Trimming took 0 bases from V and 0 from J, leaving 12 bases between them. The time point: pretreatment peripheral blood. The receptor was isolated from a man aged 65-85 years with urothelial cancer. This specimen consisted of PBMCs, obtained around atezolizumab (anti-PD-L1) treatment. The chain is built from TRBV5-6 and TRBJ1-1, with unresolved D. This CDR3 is CASSLVPDTMNTEAFF. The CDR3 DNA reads TGTGCCAGCAGCTTGGTACCAGACACCATGAACACTGAAGCTTTCTTT.